This T cell receptor (beta chain) was sequenced in a study of regulatory T cells in long-lasting Graves disease. Time point indicated: newly diagnosed GD, antithyroid drugs for less than 3 months. Isolated PBMC RNA provided the starting material for the TCR library. This clonotype was found many times. The CDR3 has 19 amino acids. V was pared by 3 bases and J by 0 bases, with 20 bases between. Germline values: CDR1 KGHDR, CDR2 SFDVKD. iRepertoire HTBI primers and Arm-PCR of CDR3 regions built TCR beta libraries. TCRdb independently ran MiXCR on the multiplex PCR reads; one entry per CDR3 protein. The table shows around 420,000 distinct CDR3 sequences, with around 16% occurring only once. These data also featured in a second study, about T cells in Graves' hyperthyroidism and ophthalmopathy. That publication notes: The authors deemed Graves' hyperthyroidism stable absent ophthalmopathy progression within 18 months. Blood also carried most thyroid clonotypes expanded above 0.001.

The receptor comes from a woman aged 40 to 50 with Graves disease. Sequences were derived from peripheral blood mononuclear cells (PBMCs), sampled at new diagnosis, from a patient treated with antithyroid drugs. The V and J genes are TRBV24-1 and TRBJ1-5, with D possibly matching TRBD1 (5 bases). DNA of the CDR3: TGTGCCACCAGTGATGCCCGGGACGGAGAAAGGGATAGCAATCAGCCCCAGCATTTT. It specifies CATSDARDGERDSNQPQHF.